This record looks at one T cell receptor beta chain sequence and its context. Under the authors' procedure: From reference gene primer amplification, estimates of nucleated cell counts were derived. Sequencing was performed with immunoSEQ multiplex PCR; in TCRdb, only in-frame clones are kept and a portion is missing. From that table come the V and J calls and clone size; the DNA was used to work out D and trimming. The sample shows about 68,000 clones, approximately 80% of them seen only once. V lost 7 bases and J lost 2, with 12 bases in between. This CDR3 contains 15 residues. Germline loops: CDR1 MNHEY, CDR2 SVGAGI. This entry is derived from a study of blood T cell repertoires in COVID-19. Study background: The cDNA or gDNA used as material had been derived from T cells, B-cell-depleted T cells, or PBMCs.

This chain joins TRBV6-5 and TRBJ2-6; no clear D. This sequence originates from a man aged 80 or over with acute or convalescent COVID-19. The sample taken for sequencing was peripheral blood. CDR3 coding DNA: TGTGCCAGCACCTTAATAGTGGCTGGGGCCAACGTCCTGACTTTC. The encoded protein is CASTLIVAGANVLTF.